This TCR beta chain was identified during a study of cytomegalovirus exposure and HLA in healthy donors. Study information: Prior work identified around 100 million unique TCR beta sequences in some 200 million T cells. HLA-typed donors were the source of 83 million or so unique TCRs, which an early data release held. Study results and limitations: Most of the CMV-associated TCR beta chains (in a later analysis) appeared to be HLA-restricted. A later analysis linked a missense variant in DCLRE1C to the trimming of TCR beta V and J genes.

Use of 60 Vbeta and 13 Jbeta primers characterized the PCR. Data came from immunoSEQ multiplex PCR; TCRdb stores just in-frame clones and leaves some out. The sample comprises around 110,000 clones, roughly four fifths of which are singletons, and about 1.6% rests with the top ten. As to this clone: The target antigen is unknown.

The V and J ends lost 6 bases and 4 bases, in that order; junction bases with no gene match: 8. In germline, CDR1 is MDHEN, CDR2 SYDVKM. CDR3 length equals 15 residues. This sequence was found in a woman under 30 in good health and CMV-seronegative. Sequencing was carried out using PBMCs. The V gene is TRBV28, the J gene TRBJ2-7; 11 nucleotides align to TRBD1. The CDR3 region has the DNA TGTGCCAGCAGCGCCCCCGGGACAGGGGGGTACGAGCAGTACTTC. This codes for CASSAPGTGGYEQYF. The variable domain in full, completed from reference TRBV28 and TRBJ2-7, reads DVKVTQSSRYLVKRTGEKVFLECVQDMDHENMFWYRQDPGLGLRLIYFSYDVKMKEKGDIPEGYSVSREKKERFSLILESASTNQTSMYLCASSAPGTGGYEQYFGPGTRLTVT.